These 3 T cell receptor beta chains share one sample of origin, sequenced in a study of a mutant IDH1 vaccine in newly diagnosed glioma. Sample time point: week 23, last vaccination. Doses of 300 ug of mutant IDH1 20-mer peptide were given with topical imiquimod. The method was immunoSEQ multiplex PCR; TCRdb's version includes in-frame clones alone and lacks a portion of them. The table lists approximately 81,000 clones, approximately 85% of them singletons. These receptors' antigens are unknown. The source was PBMCs, collected from a glioma patient whose treatment included an IDH1 peptide vaccine. Every receptor here comes from a man younger than 40 with glioma. Some clones in this sample may be carry-over from other donors' samples.

The V gene is TRBV13, the J gene TRBJ2-7; no clear D. Trimming took off 3 bases at V and 7 bases at J, with 10 bases between the two ends. There are 12 residues in the CDR3. Per the germline V gene, CDR1 is PRHDT and CDR2 is FYEKMQ (reference sequence). The CDR3 coding sequence is TGTGCCAGCAGCTTGTCCCTAGGAGAGCAGTACTTC. Protein sequence: CASSLSLGEQYF.

This clone was recorded only once. This chain uses TRBV2 with TRBJ2-3; D might be TRBD1 or TRBD2, each matching 5 bases. V was pared by 7 bases and J by 4 bases, with 15 bases between. The CDR3 totals 14 residues. The germline gives CDR1 SNHLY, CDR2 FYNNEI. The CDR3, as DNA: TGTGCCAGCAACGGGGCGCAGGGCGCAGATACGCAGTATTTT. It encodes CASNGAQGADTQYF.

The V call is TRBV2, the J call TRBJ1-1; D perhaps matches TRBD1 (5 bases). Germline V gives CDR1 SNHLY, CDR2 FYNNEI. V was pared by 7 bases and J by 5 bases, with 11 bases between. The CDR3 consists of 12 residues. This chain's CDR3 is CASTGGSTEAFF. The CDR3 bases are TGTGCCAGCACCGGGGGTTCGACTGAAGCTTTCTTT.